A selection of T cell receptor beta chains follows, all from one sample in a study of technical replicates of blood from four donors. Profiled with immunoSEQ multiplex PCR; TCRdb holds only in-frame clones, not every one. The sample consists of more than 65,000 clones, 95% to 97% of them appearing once. Sequencing was done on a sample of T cells isolated from PBMCs. These receptors were obtained from a human donor in good health. Each CDR3 is given with its conserved first and last residue. The D gene is left open where the match is weak. Where a row states a size, it is once, few, many or the class of an expanded clone; other rows omit it.

d_call: NA
clone_size: NA
v_call: TRBV20-1
j_call: TRBJ1-3
cdr3_nt: TGCAGTGCTAGAGATCAGAACACCATATATTTT
cdr3_aa: CSARDQNTIYF

d_call: NA
clone_size: NA
v_call: TRBV6-6
j_call: TRBJ2-2
cdr3_nt: TGTGCCAGCACAGGGTTAGCTAGCGCCGGGGAGCTGTTTTTT
cdr3_aa: CASTGLASAGELFF

d_call: TRBD1
clone_size: NA
v_call: TRBV5-4
j_call: TRBJ2-3
cdr3_nt: TGTGCCAGCAGCTTTGGACAGGGGGCAAGGGATACGCAGTATTTT
cdr3_aa: CASSFGQGARDTQYF

d_call: NA
clone_size: NA
v_call: TRBV19
j_call: TRBJ2-7
cdr3_nt: TGTGCCACCCGATCTAGGGAGCAGTCCTACGAGCAGTACTTC
cdr3_aa: CATRSREQSYEQYF

d_call: NA
clone_size: once
v_call: TRBV27
j_call: TRBJ2-7
cdr3_nt: TGTGCCAGCAGGTCAGGCCCGACCTACGAGCAGTACTTC
cdr3_aa: CASRSGPTYEQYF

d_call: NA
clone_size: once
v_call: TRBV7-8
j_call: TRBJ2-7
cdr3_nt: TGTGCCAGCAGTCAAGGACTCAATTACGAGCAGTACTTC
cdr3_aa: CASSQGLNYEQYF

d_call: TRBD1
clone_size: once
v_call: TRBV30
j_call: TRBJ2-2
cdr3_nt: TGTGCCTGGAGCTTGTTCGGGACAGGCGGGACCGGGGAGCTGTTTTTT
cdr3_aa: CAWSLFGTGGTGELFF

d_call: NA
clone_size: NA
v_call: TRBV6-5
j_call: TRBJ1-1
cdr3_nt: TGTGCCAGCAGTTACTCGCCGGTCGTGAACACTGAAGCTTTCTTT
cdr3_aa: CASSYSPVVNTEAFF

d_call: NA
clone_size: once
v_call: TRBV7-9
j_call: TRBJ2-7
cdr3_nt: TGTGCCAGCAGCTTAGTGGGCCCCGAGCAGTACTTC
cdr3_aa: CASSLVGPEQYF

d_call: TRBD2
clone_size: NA
v_call: TRBV4-1
j_call: TRBJ2-7
cdr3_nt: TGCGCCAGCAGCCACCAGGGACTAGCGGGTCGCGAGCAGTACTTC
cdr3_aa: CASSHQGLAGREQYF

d_call: NA
clone_size: NA
v_call: TRBV25-1
j_call: TRBJ1-4
cdr3_nt: TGTGCCAGCAGTGACGGAGTTTTTGAAAAACTGTTTTTT
cdr3_aa: CASSDGVFEKLFF

d_call: TRBD2
clone_size: once
v_call: TRBV28
j_call: TRBJ2-3
cdr3_nt: TGTGCCAGCAGCCGTTCGGGACTAGCGGATAGGGGAGATACGCAGTATTTT
cdr3_aa: CASSRSGLADRGDTQYF

d_call: TRBD1
clone_size: NA
v_call: TRBV9
j_call: TRBJ1-1
cdr3_nt: TGTGCCAGCAGCGCCTACAAGGGGGCCGTGAACACTGAAGCTTTCTTT
cdr3_aa: CASSAYKGAVNTEAFF

d_call: NA
clone_size: NA
v_call: TRBV28
j_call: TRBJ1-1
cdr3_nt: TGTGCCAGCAGTTGGGGCGGGGGGAACACTGAAGCTTTCTTT
cdr3_aa: CASSWGGGNTEAFF

d_call: TRBD2
clone_size: NA
v_call: TRBV10-3
j_call: TRBJ2-3
cdr3_nt: TGTGCCATCGCGGGAGTTGATAACACAGATACGCAGTATTTT
cdr3_aa: CAIAGVDNTDTQYF

d_call: NA
clone_size: NA
v_call: TRBV28
j_call: TRBJ1-2
cdr3_nt: TGTGCCAGCAAGGTTCAGGCTCGGTCTGGCTACACCTTC
cdr3_aa: CASKVQARSGYTF

d_call: TRBD1
clone_size: NA
v_call: TRBV6-5
j_call: TRBJ2-1
cdr3_nt: TGTGCCAGCAGCCTACAGGGGACAGGTGAGCAGTTCTTC
cdr3_aa: CASSLQGTGEQFF

d_call: NA
clone_size: NA
v_call: TRBV10-3
j_call: TRBJ2-4
cdr3_nt: TGTGCCATCAGTAATGCCGGGATAATTCAGTACTTC
cdr3_aa: CAISNAGIIQYF

d_call: NA
clone_size: NA
v_call: TRBV25-1
j_call: TRBJ1-5
cdr3_nt: TGTGCCAGCAGTCAGAGTCAGAGCGGTCAGCCCCAGCATTTT
cdr3_aa: CASSQSQSGQPQHF

d_call: TRBD2
clone_size: NA
v_call: TRBV11-2
j_call: TRBJ2-2
cdr3_nt: TGTGCCAGCAGCACGAGGGGGACTAGCACCGGGGAGCTGTTTTTT
cdr3_aa: CASSTRGTSTGELFF

d_call: TRBD1
clone_size: once
v_call: TRBV11-2
j_call: TRBJ1-2
cdr3_nt: TGTGCCAGCAGCTTAGAGAGGACAGGGGCTGGCTACACCTTC
cdr3_aa: CASSLERTGAGYTF

d_call: TRBD2
clone_size: once
v_call: TRBV27
j_call: TRBJ2-1
cdr3_nt: TGTGCCAGCCTTGGACTAGCGGGAGGGGATGAGCAGTTCTTC
cdr3_aa: CASLGLAGGDEQFF

d_call: TRBD2
clone_size: NA
v_call: TRBV9
j_call: TRBJ2-3
cdr3_nt: TGTGCCAGCAGTACTGGGGCGGGGGACACAGATACGCAGTATTTT
cdr3_aa: CASSTGAGDTDTQYF

d_call: TRBD1
clone_size: NA
v_call: TRBV30
j_call: TRBJ2-1
cdr3_nt: TGTGCCTGGAGTCGGACAGGACATGAGCAGTTCTTC
cdr3_aa: CAWSRTGHEQFF

d_call: TRBD2
clone_size: once
v_call: TRBV6-1
j_call: TRBJ2-3
cdr3_nt: TGTGCCACCAGAAGCGGGAGCGCCACAGATACGCAGTATTTT
cdr3_aa: CATRSGSATDTQYF

d_call: TRBD2
clone_size: NA
v_call: TRBV4-1
j_call: TRBJ2-7
cdr3_nt: TGCGCCAGCAGCCAGGTCCGGACTAGCGGGACCTACGAGCAGTACTTC
cdr3_aa: CASSQVRTSGTYEQYF

d_call: NA
clone_size: NA
v_call: TRBV19
j_call: TRBJ1-5
cdr3_nt: TGTGCCAGTAGTCGGACGACAGGTCGAGGCAATCAGCCCCAGCATTTT
cdr3_aa: CASSRTTGRGNQPQHF

d_call: TRBD2
clone_size: NA
v_call: TRBV6-5
j_call: TRBJ2-1
cdr3_nt: TGTGCCAGCAGGGGACTAAGGAGTTCCTACAATGAGCAGTTCTTC
cdr3_aa: CASRGLRSSYNEQFF

d_call: NA
clone_size: NA
v_call: TRBV6-5
j_call: TRBJ2-2
cdr3_nt: TGTGCCAGCAGTTACGATTCCGGCACCGGGGAGCTGTTTTTT
cdr3_aa: CASSYDSGTGELFF

d_call: TRBD2
clone_size: NA
v_call: TRBV7-9
j_call: TRBJ2-1
cdr3_nt: TGTGCCAGCAGCTTAGCCCTAGCGGGAAGATACAATGAGCAGTTCTTC
cdr3_aa: CASSLALAGRYNEQFF

d_call: TRBD2
clone_size: NA
v_call: TRBV10-3
j_call: TRBJ2-1
cdr3_nt: TGTGCCACCGGGACTAGCGGGAGCTCCTACAATGAGCAGTTCTTC
cdr3_aa: CATGTSGSSYNEQFF

d_call: TRBD2
clone_size: NA
v_call: TRBV5-1
j_call: TRBJ2-1
cdr3_nt: TGCGCCAGCAGCTTGGGACTAGCGAATGAGCAGTTCTTC
cdr3_aa: CASSLGLANEQFF

d_call: NA
clone_size: NA
v_call: TRBV7-9
j_call: TRBJ2-4
cdr3_nt: TGTGCCAGCAGCCCCATACGAGGCGAGACGAGTATAGCCAAAAACATTCAGTACTTC
cdr3_aa: CASSPIRGETSIAKNIQYF

d_call: TRBD1
clone_size: once
v_call: TRBV9
j_call: TRBJ1-1
cdr3_nt: TGTGCCAGCAGCCCGGACAGGGGTAACACTGAAGCTTTCTTT
cdr3_aa: CASSPDRGNTEAFF

d_call: NA
clone_size: NA
v_call: TRBV29-1
j_call: TRBJ1-1
cdr3_nt: TGCAGCGTTGAGCAGATGAACACTGAAGCTTTCTTT
cdr3_aa: CSVEQMNTEAFF

d_call: NA
clone_size: NA
v_call: TRBV7-2
j_call: TRBJ1-2
cdr3_nt: TGTGCCAGCAGCTTGAACAGGGTCAACTATGGCTACACCTTC
cdr3_aa: CASSLNRVNYGYTF

d_call: TRBD1
clone_size: NA
v_call: TRBV14
j_call: TRBJ2-2
cdr3_nt: TGTGCCAGCAGTCCTCCAGGGGGAACCTACACCGGGGAGCTGTTTTTT
cdr3_aa: CASSPPGGTYTGELFF

d_call: TRBD1
clone_size: NA
v_call: TRBV4-2
j_call: TRBJ1-1
cdr3_nt: TGTGCCAGCAGCCAAGGATACAGGGGGCTCACCAACCCCACTGAAGCTTTCTTT
cdr3_aa: CASSQGYRGLTNPTEAFF

d_call: TRBD1
clone_size: NA
v_call: TRBV9
j_call: TRBJ2-7
cdr3_nt: TGTGCCAGCAGCCCCTACCAGACAGGGGGCCACGAGCAGTACTTC
cdr3_aa: CASSPYQTGGHEQYF

d_call: NA
clone_size: once
v_call: TRBV6-1
j_call: TRBJ1-2
cdr3_nt: TGTGCCAGCAGTGACGAGTTTAGCTACACCTTC
cdr3_aa: CASSDEFSYTF

d_call: TRBD1
clone_size: NA
v_call: TRBV11-1
j_call: TRBJ1-2
cdr3_nt: TGTGCCAGCAGCTTCTCTAGGACAGGGAACAATGGCTACACCTTC
cdr3_aa: CASSFSRTGNNGYTF

d_call: TRBD1
clone_size: NA
v_call: TRBV11-2
j_call: TRBJ1-2
cdr3_nt: TGTGCCAGCAGCTCGATGGGGGGACAGGGGAGCTATGGCTACACCTTC
cdr3_aa: CASSSMGGQGSYGYTF